The 10 T cell receptor beta chains below all came from one sample that was sequenced in a study of spatial heterogeneity in lung cancer. One entry per CDR3 protein, called by TCRdb with MiXCR from the 5' RACE reads. Of around 120,000 distinct CDR3 sequences listed, 12% were seen once; the top ten hold around 17%. Documented time point: blood at routine non-recurrence follow-up after resection. Whole RNA was taken from tumor, nontumor lung or frozen PBMC; it was then sequenced unsorted. Specimen: PBMCs, collected at follow-up. The receptors shown here come from a male donor with early-stage non-small cell lung cancer.

This clonotype was counted ten times or more. The chain joins TRBV4-1 to TRBJ1-1; maybe TRBD1 (6 bases). Germline V gives CDR1 MGHRA, CDR2 YSYEKL. With 3 bases removed from V and 2 bases from J, the gap between germline ends came to 16 bases. The CDR3 runs to 16 residues. The CDR3 loop is CASSQDATGINTEAFF. In DNA, the CDR3 is TGCGCCAGCAGCCAGGACGCAACAGGGATCAACACTGAAGCTTTCTTT.

This clonotype was picked up a small number of times. This sequence joins TRBV6-2 or TRBV6-3 and TRBJ1-1; D is ambiguous. The germline gives CDR1 MNHEY, CDR2 SVGEGT. The V and J ends lost 2 bases and 5 bases respectively, with 15 bases between them. The CDR3 sequence is 15 residues long. CDR3 nucleotide sequence: TGTGCCAGCAGTTACGGTCGAAGCGGGGTGACTGAAGCTTTCTTT. The encoded protein is CASSYGRSGVTEAFF.

The sample holds a few counts of this clonotype. The rearrangement uses TRBV12-3 or TRBV12-4 and TRBJ2-7; maybe TRBD1 (5 bases). The CDR3 runs to 20 residues. V was shortened by 6 bases and J by 3 bases, with 33 bases between the two germline ends. The CDR3 region is CASSSGLPQMGLYEYYEQYF. The CDR3 DNA is TGTGCCAGCAGCTCAGGCCTCCCCCAGATGGGGCTCTACGAGTACTACGAGCAGTACTTC.

The table lists this clonotype with a few counts. The V gene is TRBV7-6, the J gene TRBJ2-2, with D tentatively TRBD2 (7 bases). The CDR3 has 16 amino acids. V was cut by 5 bases and J by 0 bases, with 13 bases left in between. The germline CDR1 and CDR2 sequences are SGHVS and FNYEAQ. CDR3 nucleotide sequence: TGTGCCAGCAGCCCCTTGCGGGGGCCGAACACCGGGGAGCTGTTTTTT. Its protein is CASSPLRGPNTGELFF.

As DNA, the CDR3 is TGCGCCATCGCCGGACAGGAGGGGTCACCCCTCCACTTT. It yields the protein CAIAGQEGSPLHF. This sequence joins TRBV10-2 and TRBJ1-6; 7 bases are a match to TRBD1. Germline CDR1 and CDR2: WSHSY and SAAADI. The V segment lost 10 bases and the J segment 10 bases; nucleotides outside the gene matches: 10. The CDR3 covers 13 residues.

The table lists this clonotype with many counts. J is TRBJ1-2 and V is TRBV12-3 or TRBV12-4, with TRBD1 matching over 10 bases. CDR3 size: 15 residues. With V trimmed by 5 bases and J by 4 bases, 7 bases remained unmatched. CDR3 sequence: CASSPRQGAGYGYTF. CDR3 sequence (DNA): TGTGCCAGCAGTCCCCGACAGGGGGCGGGCTATGGCTACACCTTC.

The V gene is TRBV7-9, the J gene TRBJ2-7, with unresolved D. The V end lost 5 bases, the J end lost 7 bases, and 12 bases lay between the germline ends. The CDR3 runs to 12 residues. Germline V gives CDR1 SEHNR, CDR2 FQNEAQ (reference sequence). The CDR3 sequence: CASSPPREEQYF. CDR3 DNA: TGTGCCAGCAGCCCTCCCCGTGAAGAGCAGTACTTC.

V is TRBV11-2 and J is TRBJ1-1; D uncertain. The CDR3 is 15 residues long. The germline gives CDR1 SGHAT, CDR2 FQNNGV. V was clipped by 7 bases and J by 1 base, with 16 bases between them. The DNA of the CDR3 is TGTGCCAGCACCCCAATCCGGAGGAAGAACACTGAAGCTTTCTTT. It is translated as CASTPIRRKNTEAFF.

There are many counts of this clonotype. This chain connects TRBV28 to TRBJ2-7; D gene ambiguous. Germline V gives CDR1 MDHEN, CDR2 SYDVKM. The CDR3 loop spans 14 amino acids. With 5 bases removed from V and 6 bases from J, the gap between germline ends came to 17 bases. CDR3 amino acids: CASSRDVGQIEQYF. CDR3 sequence (DNA): TGTGCCAGCAGTCGAGACGTCGGGCAGATCGAGCAGTACTTC. Supplemented by reference TRBV28 and TRBJ2-7, the full variable domain reads DVKVTQSSRYLVKRTGEKVFLECVQDMDHENMFWYRQDPGLGLRLIYFSYDVKMKEKGDIPEGYSVSREKKERFSLILESASTNQTSMYLCASSRDVGQIEQYFGPGTRLTVT.

On this clonotype itself: One end of the junction does not line up with germline, which may come from a read error. The chain has TRBV7-9 and TRBJ2-2; 9 bases are shared with TRBD1. The germline V gene encodes CDR1 SEHNR and CDR2 FQNEAQ (reference sequence). The CDR3 runs to 14 residues. The CDR3 loop reads CVSSRTGDTGELFF. The DNA of the CDR3 is TGTGTCAGCAGCCGGACAGGGGACACCGGGGAGCTGTTTTTT. Using reference TRBV7-9 and TRBJ2-2 for the parts outside the CDR3, the full variable domain is DTGVSQNPRHKITKRGQNVTFRCDPISEHNRLYWYRQTLGQGPEFLTYFQNEAQLEKSRLLSDRFSAERPKGSFSTLEIQRTEQGDSAMYLCVSSRTGDTGELFFGEGSRLTVL.